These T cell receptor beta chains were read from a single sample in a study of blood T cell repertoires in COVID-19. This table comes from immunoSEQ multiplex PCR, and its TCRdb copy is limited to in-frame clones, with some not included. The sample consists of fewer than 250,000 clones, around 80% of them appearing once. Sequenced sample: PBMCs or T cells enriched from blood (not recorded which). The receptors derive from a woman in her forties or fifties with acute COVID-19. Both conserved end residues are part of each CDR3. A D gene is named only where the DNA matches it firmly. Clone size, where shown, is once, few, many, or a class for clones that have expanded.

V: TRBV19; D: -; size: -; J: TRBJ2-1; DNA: TGTGCCACCGAGCGTACCGGGACAACCTACAATGAGCAGTTCTTC; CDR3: CATERTGTTYNEQFF
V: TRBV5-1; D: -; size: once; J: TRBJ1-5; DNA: TGCGCCAGCAGCTCCGGCCCGGGAACCCAAGGCAATCAGCCCCAGCATTTT; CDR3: CASSSGPGTQGNQPQHF
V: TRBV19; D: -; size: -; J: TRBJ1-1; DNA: TGTGCCAGTAGTCCCCCGAGAGACTTGAACACTGAAGCTTTCTTT; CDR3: CASSPPRDLNTEAFF
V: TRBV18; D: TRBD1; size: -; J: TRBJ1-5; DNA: TGTGCCAGCTCACCTTACCGAGGGACAGGGATCGGGGGACGCAATCAGCCCCAGCATTTT; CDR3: CASSPYRGTGIGGRNQPQHF
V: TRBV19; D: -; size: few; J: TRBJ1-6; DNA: TGTGCCAGTCTACCCCAGTTCGGAGGATGGGAATCACCCCTCCACTTT; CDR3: CASLPQFGGWESPLHF
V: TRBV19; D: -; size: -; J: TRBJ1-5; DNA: TGTGCCAGTAGCCCCTCCGGGGTATTAGCTCAGCCCCAGCATTTT; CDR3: CASSPSGVLAQPQHF
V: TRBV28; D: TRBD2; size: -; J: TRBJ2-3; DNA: TGTGCCAGCAGTGGTCGGGGGGGCTTGCCAGATACGCAGTATTTT; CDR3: CASSGRGGLPDTQYF
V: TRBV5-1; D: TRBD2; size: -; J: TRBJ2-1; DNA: TGCGCCAGCTCGCGGGGGTCGGACTCCTACAATGAGCAGTTCTTC; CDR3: CASSRGSDSYNEQFF
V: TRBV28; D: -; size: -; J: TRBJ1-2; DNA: TGTGCCAGCAGTTTATCAGGGTGGCTGAGGGGCTACACCTTC; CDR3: CASSLSGWLRGYTF
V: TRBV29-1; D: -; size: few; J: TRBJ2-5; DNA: TGCAGCGTTGTGAGGGCCCGGGAGACCCAGTACTTC; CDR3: CSVVRARETQYF
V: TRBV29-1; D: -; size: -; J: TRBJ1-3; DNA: TGCAGCGTAGGGACAAACGCCAACTCTGGAAACACCATATATTTT; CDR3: CSVGTNANSGNTIYF
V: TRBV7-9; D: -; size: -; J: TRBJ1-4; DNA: TGTGCCAGCAGCTTAGGGCAGGGGACGACTAATGAAAAACTGTTTTTT; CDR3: CASSLGQGTTNEKLFF
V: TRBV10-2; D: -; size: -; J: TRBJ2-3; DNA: TGCGCCAGCAGTGAAGCTTCGGATACGCAGTATTTT; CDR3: CASSEASDTQYF
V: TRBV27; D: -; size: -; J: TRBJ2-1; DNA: TGTGCCAGCAGAAAATATGAACAGGTCAGCTCCTACAATGAGCAGTTCTTC; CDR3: CASRKYEQVSSYNEQFF
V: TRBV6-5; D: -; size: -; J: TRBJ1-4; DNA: TGTGCCAGCAGTTATGCGACAGCTACTAATGAAAAACTGTTTTTT; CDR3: CASSYATATNEKLFF
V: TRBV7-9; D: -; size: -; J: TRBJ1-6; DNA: TGTGCCAGCAGCTTAGAAACAGATAATTCACCCCTCCACTTT; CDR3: CASSLETDNSPLHF
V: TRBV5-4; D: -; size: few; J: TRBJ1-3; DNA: TGTGCCAGCAGCTTTGACTCAAACACCATATATTTT; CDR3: CASSFDSNTIYF
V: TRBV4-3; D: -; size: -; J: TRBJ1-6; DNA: TGCGCCAGCAGCCAGGCAGGGGATTTCTCCTATAATTCACCCCTCCACTTT; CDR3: CASSQAGDFSYNSPLHF
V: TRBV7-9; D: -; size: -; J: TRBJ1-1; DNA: TGTGCCAGCAGCTCCTTATCCCCGACCTGGAGCGGAGCTTTCTTT; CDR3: CASSSLSPTWSGAFF
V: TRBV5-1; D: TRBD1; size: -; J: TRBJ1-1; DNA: TGCGCCAGCAGCTTGGCAGGCAGGGGGCTCACTGAAGCTTTCTTT; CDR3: CASSLAGRGLTEAFF
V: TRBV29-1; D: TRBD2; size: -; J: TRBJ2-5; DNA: TGCAGCGTCCGGACTAGCGGGGAGACCCAGTACTTC; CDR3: CSVRTSGETQYF
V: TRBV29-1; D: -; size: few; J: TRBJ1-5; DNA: TGCAGCGCTGCCCCCGGGGAGGATCAGCCCCAGCATTTT; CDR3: CSAAPGEDQPQHF